One and the same sample provided the 3 T cell receptor beta chains below, sequenced in a study of CD8+ T cells in alopecia areata. Treatment given: oral pan-JAK inhibitor, 5-10 mg twice daily. As the sequencing template, cDNA was produced by extracting RNA and reverse transcribing it. Sequenced by immunoSEQ multiplex PCR; TCRdb stores in-frame clones only, minus some. The repertoire consists of about 64,000 clones, with just over 45% occurring once and the leading ten covering just over 20%. This specimen consisted of CD8+ T cells sorted from blood, obtained around week 37, from a patient treated with tofacitinib. The receptors come from a human donor with alopecia areata.

Only a few counts were recorded for this clone. The rearrangement uses TRBV19 and TRBJ1-2; weak D call: TRBD1 (5 bases). This CDR3 has 15 residues. Trimming took 3 bases from V and 6 from J, leaving 17 bases between them. Germline CDR1 and CDR2: LNHDA and SQIVND (reference sequence). The DNA for the CDR3 is TGTGCCAGTAGTATTTGGGGGATCACATCCGATGGCTACACCTTC. It codes for CASSIWGITSDGYTF.

Here the CDR3 reads CASSYSTDRGTDTQYF. The DNA for the CDR3 is TGTGCCAGCAGTTACTCGACCGACAGGGGCACAGATACGCAGTATTTT. The chain employs TRBV6-5 and TRBJ2-3; 7 nucleotides line up with TRBD1. This CDR3 is built from 16 residues. Germline V gives CDR1 MNHEY, CDR2 SVGAGI. The V and J ends lost 0 bases and 1 base, in that order; junction bases with no gene match: 4.

The CDR3 is CASSTPQGSSYNEQFF. In DNA form, the CDR3 reads TGTGCCAGCAGCACCCCCCAGGGAAGCTCCTACAATGAGCAGTTCTTC. The chain has TRBV7-6 and TRBJ2-1; D may be TRBD1 (5 bases). There are 16 residues in the CDR3. Germline V lookup: CDR1 SGHVS, CDR2 FNYEAQ. Trimming pared 5 bases from V and 0 bases from J, leaving 14 bases between.